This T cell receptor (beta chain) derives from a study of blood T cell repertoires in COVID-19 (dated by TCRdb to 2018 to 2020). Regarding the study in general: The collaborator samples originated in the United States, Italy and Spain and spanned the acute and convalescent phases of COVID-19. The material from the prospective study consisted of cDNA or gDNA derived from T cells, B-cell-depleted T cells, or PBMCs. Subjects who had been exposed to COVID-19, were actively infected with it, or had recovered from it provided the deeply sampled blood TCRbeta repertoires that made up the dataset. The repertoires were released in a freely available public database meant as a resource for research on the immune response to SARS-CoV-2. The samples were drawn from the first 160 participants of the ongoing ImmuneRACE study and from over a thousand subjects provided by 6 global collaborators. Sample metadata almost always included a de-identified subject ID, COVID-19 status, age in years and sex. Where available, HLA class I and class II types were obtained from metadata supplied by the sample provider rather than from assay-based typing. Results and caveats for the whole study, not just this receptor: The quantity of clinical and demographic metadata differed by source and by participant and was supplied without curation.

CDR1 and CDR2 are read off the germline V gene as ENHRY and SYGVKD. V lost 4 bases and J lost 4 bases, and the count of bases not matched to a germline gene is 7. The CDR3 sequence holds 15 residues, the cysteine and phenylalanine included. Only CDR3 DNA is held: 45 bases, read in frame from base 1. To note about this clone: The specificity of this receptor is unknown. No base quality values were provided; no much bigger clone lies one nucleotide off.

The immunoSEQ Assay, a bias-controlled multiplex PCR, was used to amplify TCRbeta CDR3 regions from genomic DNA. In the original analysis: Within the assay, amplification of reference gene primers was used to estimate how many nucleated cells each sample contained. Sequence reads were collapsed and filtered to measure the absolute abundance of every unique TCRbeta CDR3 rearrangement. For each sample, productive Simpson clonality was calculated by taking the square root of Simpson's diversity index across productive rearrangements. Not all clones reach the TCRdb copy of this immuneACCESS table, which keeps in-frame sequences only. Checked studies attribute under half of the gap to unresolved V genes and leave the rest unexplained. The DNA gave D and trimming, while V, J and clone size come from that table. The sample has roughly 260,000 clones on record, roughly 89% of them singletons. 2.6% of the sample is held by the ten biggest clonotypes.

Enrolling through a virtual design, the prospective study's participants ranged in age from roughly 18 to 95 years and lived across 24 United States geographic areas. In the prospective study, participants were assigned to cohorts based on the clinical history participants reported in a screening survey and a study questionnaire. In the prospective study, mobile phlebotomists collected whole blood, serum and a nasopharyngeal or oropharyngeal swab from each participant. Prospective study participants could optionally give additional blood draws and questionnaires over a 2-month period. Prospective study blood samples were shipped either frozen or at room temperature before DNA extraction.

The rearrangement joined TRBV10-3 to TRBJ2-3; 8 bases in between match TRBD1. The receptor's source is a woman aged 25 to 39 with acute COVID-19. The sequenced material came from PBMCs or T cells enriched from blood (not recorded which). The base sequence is TGTGCCATCAGTGCCGACAGGGGAGCGTCAGATACGCAGTATTTT. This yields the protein CAISADRGASDTQYF.